This TCR beta chain was captured in a study of T-cell reconstitution after alpha-beta-depleted transplantation in children. A TCRbeta library incorporating unique molecular identifiers was prepared. From the PCR reads, TCRdb called clonotypes with MiXCR, one entry per CDR3 protein. This table holds about 500,000 distinct CDR3 sequences, about 33% found once. The sample was PBMCs from the stem cell graft donor, taken from the stem cell graft. This clonotype was obtained from a human donor who donated a stem cell graft to a child with aplastic anemia.

This CDR3 reads CALSGQPNTGELFF. The CDR3 bases are TGTGCCCTCTCGGGACAGCCGAACACCGGGGAGCTGTTTTTT. V and J are TRBV7-2 and TRBJ2-2, with 7 bases lining up with TRBD1. The CDR3 is made up of 14 amino acids. Germline CDR1 SGHTA, CDR2 FQGNSA. With V trimmed by 11 bases and J by 0 bases, 6 bases remained unmatched. Looking up the rest from reference TRBV7-2 and TRBJ2-2 gives the full variable domain: GAGVSQSPSNKVTEKGKDVELRCDPISGHTALYWYRQSLGQGLEFLIYFQGNSAPDKSGLPSDRFSAERTGGSVSTLTIQRTQQEDSAVYLCALSGQPNTGELFFGEGSRLTVL.